This T cell receptor (beta chain) was identified during a study of shared clonotypes between healthy human individuals (dated by TCRdb to between 2020 and 2021). Background on the whole study: A few men and two women, aged 18 to 49 years, made up the cohort. For each donor, CD4 naive and CD4 memory were each given three plates, CD8 naive was given two plates, and CD8 memory was given one plate. To estimate repertoire size and how much clonotype sharing occurs between individuals, the study deeply sequenced the blood TCR repertoires of roughly 5 healthy adults. Different laboratories and diverse techniques were used to prepare libraries and sequence TCR repertoires, to increase sequencing depth and limit assay-specific biases. Between about 0.85 and 9.5 billion PBMCs per donor were obtained by leukapheresis.

Compared with germline, V lacks 3 bases and J lacks 5 bases; bases without a gene match: 14. The CDR3 has 17 amino acids, counting the end cysteine and phenylalanine. Of all the DNA, just the CDR3 is kept, 51 bases in frame from base 1. CDR1 and CDR2, looked up from the germline V gene, are LGHNA and YNFKEQ. The donors were healthy, HIV-negative adults who had no recently reported acute infections or vaccinations. Every donor was a Caucasian adult residing in Nashville, Tennessee, USA. CD4+ T cells were enriched by magnetic negative selection; naive cells were then positively selected on CD45RA, and the negative fraction formed the memory subset. Blood was collected by leukapheresis, and PBMCs were isolated by Ficoll-Histopaque density gradient centrifugation and then cryopreserved in liquid nitrogen vapor phase. Purity and quantity of every magnetically sorted T cell population were checked by analytical flow cytometry. Each sorted fraction had its genomic DNA isolated and then quantified by UV absorbance on a Nanodrop 2000c.

General conclusions and limits of the study: Sampling was restricted to blood, and TCR repertoires in tissue are likely to differ from TCR repertoires in blood. Even with the large sequencing depth, rarefaction of the sorted-subset datasets indicated that sequencing was incomplete. Compared with non-shared clonotypes, the clonotypes found in all four sorted-subset donors had higher generation probabilities. Based on pairwise subsampling, the degree of clonotype sharing among donors was expected to be affected by sequencing depth. Naive subsets generally had larger estimated clonotype richness than memory subsets did. Because the study included a small number of donors, the genetic and exposure-history diversity represented was limited. Sharing across a handful of donors was observed for approximately 5% of naive CD4, over 3% of naive CD8, over 2% of memory CD4, and 0.4% of memory CD8 clonotypes.

Using the deep immunoSEQ assay, TCR CDR3 regions were amplified from genomic DNA by multiplex PCR. Extracted genomic DNA from each cell subset was spread evenly across all wells of several immunoSEQ 96-well plates, with each plate serving as a replicate. For sorted subsets, each replicate PCR was loaded with 200 ng genomic DNA, equivalent to 30,000 or so T cell genomes. Purified libraries were quantified with a Qubit 3.0 fluorometer, sized on a Bioanalyzer 2100, and re-quantified with the KAPA Library Quantification kit. Each immunoSEQ 96-well plate was sequenced on its own single-read 150-cycle Illumina NextSeq 550 flow cell. The paper's processing steps were these. Because only junctional sequences without quality scores were contained in the immunoSEQ output, filtering matching that applied to full-length reads could not be performed. Sequences were annotated with PyIR, a Python wrapper for IgBLAST v1.9, using IMGT germline references to assign V/J genes and CDR3. Any read was removed if the V/J assignment was weak (E-value above 1e-6), the CDR3 was missing, or the read contained stop codons, out-of-frame junctions, or ambiguous translated residues. A V3J clonotype was defined by an identical inferred V gene, J gene, and CDR3 amino acid sequence. Percentage overlap between repertoires was computed as shared unique clonotypes divided by the size of the smaller repertoire. Repertoire richness was assessed with RTK rarefaction, the Chao1 estimator, and Recon v2.1 estimates of unobserved clonotypes. OLGA was used to compute generation probabilities for all TCRbeta clonotypes that the gDNA method yielded from a handful of donors. What TCRdb holds here is the immuneACCESS table cut down to in-frame rearrangements. Part of the clones is not present; checked against another copy, under half of the missing clones reflect an unresolved V gene, and the others are unexplained. V and J calls and clone size are given by that table; D and trimming were obtained from the DNA. The sample records 2 million to 2.5 million clones, 85% to 95% of which are singletons. The ten largest clonotypes hold about 0.37% of the sample.

As concerns this clone: This receptor's antigen is unknown. Base qualities were left out, and no much larger clone turns up one base away.

Sequences were obtained from naive CD4+ T cells from PBMCs. Read against the paper, the sample's cell subset or site label means: CD45RA+ positively selected. This sequence was found in a man aged 18 to 29 in good health. Some clones in this sample may be carry-over from other donors' samples. The chain links TRBV4-2 with TRBJ2-5; 8 central nucleotides agree with TRBD1. The CDR3 sequence is CASSQTSGTGFPETQYF. Read as DNA, the sequence is TGTGCCAGCAGCCAGACGTCCGGGACAGGTTTTCCGGAGACCCAGTACTTC.